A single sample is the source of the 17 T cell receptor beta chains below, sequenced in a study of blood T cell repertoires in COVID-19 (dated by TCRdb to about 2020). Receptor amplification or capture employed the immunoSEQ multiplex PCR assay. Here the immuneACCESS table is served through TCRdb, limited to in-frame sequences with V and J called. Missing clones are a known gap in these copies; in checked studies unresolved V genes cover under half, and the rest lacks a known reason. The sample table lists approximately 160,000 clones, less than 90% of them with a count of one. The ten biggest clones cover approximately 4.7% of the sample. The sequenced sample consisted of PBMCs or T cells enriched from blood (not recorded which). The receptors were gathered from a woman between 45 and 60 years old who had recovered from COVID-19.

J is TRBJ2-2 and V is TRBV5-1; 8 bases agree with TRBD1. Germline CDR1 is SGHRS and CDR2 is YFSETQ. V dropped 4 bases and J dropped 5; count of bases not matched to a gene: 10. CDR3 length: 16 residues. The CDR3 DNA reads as TGCGCCAGCAGCAAGACAGGGGATTACCTTACCGGGGAGCTGTTTTTT. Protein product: CASSKTGDYLTGELFF. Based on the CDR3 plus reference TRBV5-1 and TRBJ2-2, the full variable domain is KAGVTQTPRYLIKTRGQQVTLSCSPISGHRSVSWYQQTPGQGLQFLFEYFSETQRNKGNFPGRFSGRQFSNSRSEMNVSTLELGDSALYLCASSKTGDYLTGELFFGEGSRLTVL.

The CDR3 spells CASSPQGYSYGYTF. The CDR3 DNA reads TGTGCCAGCAGCCCACAGGGGTATAGCTATGGCTACACCTTC. This rearrangement joins TRBV7-2 to TRBJ1-2; 7 bases align to TRBD1. Per the germline V gene, CDR1 is SGHTA and CDR2 is FQGNSA. The CDR3 covers 14 residues. V lost 5 bases to trimming and J lost 4 bases; unmatched junction nucleotides: 7.

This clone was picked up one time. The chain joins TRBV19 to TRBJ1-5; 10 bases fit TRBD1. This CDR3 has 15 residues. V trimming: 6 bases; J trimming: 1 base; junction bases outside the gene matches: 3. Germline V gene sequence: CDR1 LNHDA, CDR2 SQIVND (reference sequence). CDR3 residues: CASSRDRGSNQPQHF. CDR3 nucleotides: TGTGCCAGTAGCCGGGACAGGGGAAGCAATCAGCCCCAGCATTTT.

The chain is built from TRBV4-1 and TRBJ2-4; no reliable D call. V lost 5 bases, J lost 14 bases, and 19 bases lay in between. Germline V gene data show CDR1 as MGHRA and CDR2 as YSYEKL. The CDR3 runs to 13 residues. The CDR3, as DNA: TGCGCCAGCAGCAATCCGTTGGAGCCAAAGGAGTACTTC. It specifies CASSNPLEPKEYF.

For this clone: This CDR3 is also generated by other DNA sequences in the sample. Here the CDR3 reads CASSFMETQYF. DNA for the CDR3: TGTGCCAGCAGTTTCATGGAGACCCAGTACTTC. The chain is built from TRBV12-3 or TRBV12-4 and TRBJ2-5; D remains unclear. The CDR3 consists of 11 residues. Deletions cut 3 bases from V and 5 bases from J, with 4 bases between.

The CDR3 spells CASSPRRASGRAETQYF. Written as DNA, the CDR3 is TGTGCCAGCAGCCCCCGCCGGGCTAGCGGGAGAGCGGAGACCCAGTACTTC. The V and J genes are TRBV3-1 (or the pseudogene TRBV3-2) and TRBJ2-5, with 10 bases lining up with TRBD2. The germline V gene encodes CDR1 LGHDT and CDR2 YNNKEL (reference sequence). This CDR3 has 17 amino acids. The J segment lost 5 bases and the V segment lost 4 bases, leaving 13 bases of the junction unmatched.

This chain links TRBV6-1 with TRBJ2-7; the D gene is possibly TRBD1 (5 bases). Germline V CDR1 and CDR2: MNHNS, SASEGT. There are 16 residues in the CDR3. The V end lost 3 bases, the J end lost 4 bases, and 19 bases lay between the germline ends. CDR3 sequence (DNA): TGTGCCAGCAGTGATATTGGAGTGGGGCTGAGGTACGAGCAGTACGTC. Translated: CASSDIGVGLRYEQYV.

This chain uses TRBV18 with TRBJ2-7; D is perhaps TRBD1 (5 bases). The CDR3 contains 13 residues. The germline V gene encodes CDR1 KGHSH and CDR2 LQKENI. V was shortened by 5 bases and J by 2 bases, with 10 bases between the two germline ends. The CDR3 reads CASSNDSPYEQYV. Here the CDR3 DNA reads TGTGCCAGCTCAAACGACAGCCCCTACGAGCAGTACGTC.

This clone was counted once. In DNA form, the CDR3 reads TGTGCCAGCAGCTTGGGCGCGGGGGCCAAAAACATTCAGTACTTC. Its translation: CASSLGAGAKNIQYF. The chain uses TRBV5-5 and TRBJ2-4; tentatively, D is TRBD2 (6 bases). The V gene lost 0 bases and the J gene lost 1 base, with 8 bases spanning the gap. The CDR3 covers 15 residues. Germline V gene lookup returns CDR1 SGHKS and CDR2 YYEKEE (reference sequence).

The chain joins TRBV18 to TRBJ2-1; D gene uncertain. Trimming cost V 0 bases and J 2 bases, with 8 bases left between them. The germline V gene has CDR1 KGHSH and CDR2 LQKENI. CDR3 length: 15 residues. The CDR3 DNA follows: TGTGCCAGCTCACCACCTCGGTACCCCTACAATGAGCAGTTCTTC. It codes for CASSPPRYPYNEQFF.

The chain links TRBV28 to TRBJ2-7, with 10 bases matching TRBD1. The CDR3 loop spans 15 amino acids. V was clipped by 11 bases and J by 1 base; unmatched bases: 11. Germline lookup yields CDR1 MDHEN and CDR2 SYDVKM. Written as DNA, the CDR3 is TGTGCCTCTTGGGGGGGACAGGGGAGATCCTACGAGCAGTACGTC. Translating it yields CASWGGQGRSYEQYV.

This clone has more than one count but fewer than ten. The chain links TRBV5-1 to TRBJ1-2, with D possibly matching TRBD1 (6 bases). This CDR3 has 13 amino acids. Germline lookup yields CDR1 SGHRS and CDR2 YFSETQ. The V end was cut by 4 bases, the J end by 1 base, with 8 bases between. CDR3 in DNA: TGCGCCAGCAGCGTAGGGGGTAACTATGGCTACACCTTC. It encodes CASSVGGNYGYTF.

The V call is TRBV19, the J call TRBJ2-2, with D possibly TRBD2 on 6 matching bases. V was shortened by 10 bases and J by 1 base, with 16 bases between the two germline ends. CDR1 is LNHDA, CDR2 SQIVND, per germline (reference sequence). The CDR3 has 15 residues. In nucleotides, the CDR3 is TGTGCCACCGAGACCGGGACTTTGAACACCGGGGAGCTGTTTTTT. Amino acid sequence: CATETGTLNTGELFF.

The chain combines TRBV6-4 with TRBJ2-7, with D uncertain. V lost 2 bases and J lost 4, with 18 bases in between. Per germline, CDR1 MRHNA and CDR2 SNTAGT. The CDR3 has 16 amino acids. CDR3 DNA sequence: TGTGCCAGCAGTGACGGTGTTTTAGGAGATCGGTACGAGCAGTACGTC. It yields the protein CASSDGVLGDRYEQYV.

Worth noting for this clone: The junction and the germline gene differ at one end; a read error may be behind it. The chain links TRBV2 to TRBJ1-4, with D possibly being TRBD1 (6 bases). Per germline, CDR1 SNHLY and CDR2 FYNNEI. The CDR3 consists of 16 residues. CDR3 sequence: CASNEAGGRGSEKLFF. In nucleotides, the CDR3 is TGTGCCAGCAATGAAGCTGGGGGCAGGGGTTCTGAAAAACTGTTTTTT.

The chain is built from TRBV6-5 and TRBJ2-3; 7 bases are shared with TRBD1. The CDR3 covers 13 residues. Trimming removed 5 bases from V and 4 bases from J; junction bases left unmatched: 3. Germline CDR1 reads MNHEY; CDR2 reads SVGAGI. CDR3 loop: CASSLTGADTQYF. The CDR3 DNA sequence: TGTGCCAGCAGTCTAACAGGGGCAGATACGCAGTATTTT.

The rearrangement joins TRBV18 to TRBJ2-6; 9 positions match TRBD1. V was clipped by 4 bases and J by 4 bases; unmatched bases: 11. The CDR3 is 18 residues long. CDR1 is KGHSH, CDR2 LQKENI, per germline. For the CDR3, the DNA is TGTGCCAGCTCACGCCGGGACAGGGAGGGTTCCGGGGCCAACGTCCTGACTTTC. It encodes CASSRRDREGSGANVLTF.